These 12 T cell receptor beta chains originate from one sample sequenced in a study of T cell clonality in common variable immunodeficiency. Antigen specificity for these receptors is unknown. Method: immunoSEQ multiplex PCR; TCRdb's copy keeps in-frame clones and lacks some. The sample presents about 19,000 clones, none singletons. Study-wide results and limits: Reportedly, TCR beta sequences from common variable immunodeficiency showed fewer deletions and N-nucleotide insertions.

The sequencing sample was made of peripheral blood mononuclear cells. These receptors originate from a human donor with common variable immunodeficiency.

This clone was seen more than once but under ten times. The missing CDR3 end, 3 residues past where the read stops, is filled in from the germline J gene. The chain links TRBV18 to TRBJ1-3, with TRBD1 matching over 7 bases. The CDR3 covers 15 residues. V was clipped by 3 bases and J by 6 bases; unmatched bases: 8. The germline CDR1 and CDR2 sequences are KGHSH and LQKENI. The CDR3 loop is CASSPIRDSANTIYF. The sequenced part of the CDR3 DNA is TGTGCCAGCTCACCTATCCGGGACAGTGCAAACACC.

This clone was recorded many times. The read comes to an end 3 residues before the CDR3 does, leaving the germline J gene to fill in the end. The rearrangement links TRBV5-1 to TRBJ1-1; the D is unclear. Germline CDR1 is SGHRS and CDR2 is YFSETQ. CDR3 length equals 13 residues. The CDR3 DNA, read in part, is TGCGCCAGCAGCTTGACCGGGTCCGAGGAA. This codes for CASSLTGSEE. The entire CDR3 sequence reads CASSLTGSEEAFF.

This clone has a handful of counts. Read data end 3 residues before the CDR3 end; the end is taken from the germline J gene. The chain carries TRBV6-7 and TRBJ2-7, with D possibly being TRBD1 or TRBD2 (5 bases each). TRBV6-7 is an ORF, with its function uncertain. The CDR3 sequence is 13 residues long. V was shortened by 2 bases and J by 5 bases, with 10 bases between the two germline ends. The DNA read from the CDR3 is TGTGCCAGCAGTTACGTCGAGGGGAACGAG. The encoded protein is CASSYVEGNE. The full CDR3 protein is CASSYVEGNEQYF.

On this clone itself: The CDR3 end lies 3 residues beyond the end of the read and is filled in from the germline J gene. This chain links TRBV7-9 with TRBJ1-2, with D possibly being TRBD1 (5 bases). The CDR3 spans 13 residues. CDR1 is SEHNR, CDR2 FQNEAQ, per germline (reference sequence). The CDR3 spells CASSLARAEGYTF. CDR3 bases read: TGTGCCAGCAGCTTAGCCAGGGCGGAGGGC.

As concerns this clone: Read data end 3 residues before the CDR3 end; the end is taken from the germline J gene. V usage is TRBV7-3 and J usage is TRBJ2-2, with D possibly TRBD1 on 5 matching bases. The germline gives CDR1 SGHTA, CDR2 FQGTGA. The length of the CDR3 is 15 residues. Trimming stripped 2 bases from V and 1 base from J, with 8 bases between. CDR3 bases read: TGTGCCAGCAGCTTAGGGCAGGGGAACACCGGGGAG. It is translated as CASSLGQGNTGE. The CDR3 as a whole reads CASSLGQGNTGELFF. Full variable domain (outside the CDR3, taken from reference TRBV7-3 and TRBJ2-2): GAGVSQTPSNKVTEKGKYVELRCDPISGHTALYWYRQSLGQGPEFLIYFQGTGAADDSGLPNDRFFAVRPEGSVSTLKIQRTERGDSAVYLCASSLGQGNTGELFFGEGSRLTVL.

This clone was observed at least ten times. The missing CDR3 end, 3 residues past where the read stops, is filled in from the germline J gene. The chain is built from TRBV20-1 and TRBJ2-3; TRBD2 aligns across 9 bases. The germline V gene has CDR1 DFQATT and CDR2 SNEGSKA (reference sequence). The J segment lost 4 bases and the V segment lost 5 bases, leaving 10 bases of the junction unmatched. The CDR3 spans 15 residues. This chain's CDR3 is CSAPSGGREADTQYF. The part of the CDR3 DNA that was read is TGCAGTGCTCCCAGCGGGGGGAGGGAAGCAGATACG.

Points on this clone: The read falls 3 residues short of the CDR3 end, and the missing part is taken from the germline J gene. The chain uses TRBV7-9 and TRBJ2-7, with 8 bases aligning to TRBD1. V was clipped by 1 base and J by 0 bases; unmatched bases: 2. The CDR3 covers 15 residues. Germline CDR1 and CDR2: SEHNR and FQNEAQ (reference sequence). CDR3 amino acids: CASSLGGQGSYEQYF. CDR3 DNA (partial): TGTGCCAGCAGCTTAGGCGGACAGGGCTCCTACGAG.

The part of the CDR3 DNA that was read is TGTGCCAGCACCTTCTGGCCCCTTTTTGCCATGAACACTGAA. It yields the protein CASTFWPLFAMNTE. The full CDR3 reads CASTFWPLFAMNTEAFF. This chain uses TRBV6-2 or TRBV6-3 with TRBJ1-1; D is uncertain. The read is 3 residues too short to cover the CDR3 end, so that end is filled in from the germline J gene. Germline V gene lookup returns CDR1 MNHEY and CDR2 SVGEGT. The CDR3 totals 17 residues. V was shortened by 7 bases and J by 0 bases, with 21 bases between the two germline ends.

This clone was seen repeatedly, ten times or more. Read data end 3 residues before the CDR3 end; the end is taken from the germline J gene. The chain is built from TRBV18 and TRBJ2-7; D ambiguous. V shed 6 bases and J shed 0 bases, with 3 bases lying between them. The V gene's germline CDR1 is KGHSH and CDR2 LQKENI. The CDR3 spans 11 residues. The sequenced CDR3 bases are TGTGCCAGCTCTCTCTCCTACGAG. Encoded protein: CASSLSYE. The full CDR3 is CASSLSYEQYF.

There are many counts of this clone. The read gets to within 3 residues of the CDR3 end, and the germline J gene fills in the rest. The J gene is TRBJ1-1, the V gene TRBV7-9, with TRBD1 identical over 8 bases. After removal of 3 bases from V and 1 base from J, the junction contained 4 bases not matched to a gene. This CDR3 has 15 residues. CDR1 SEHNR and CDR2 FQNEAQ come from the germline V gene (reference sequence). The CDR3 is CASSFTGGGNTEAFF. CDR3 DNA, as far as it was read: TGTGCCAGCAGCTTTACAGGGGGTGGGAACACTGAA.

This clone was recorded a few times. Sequencing ends 3 residues short of the CDR3 end; the germline J gene provides the rest. The chain links TRBV30 to TRBJ2-7, with 10 bases that match TRBD2. V was pared by 3 bases and J by 3 bases, with 5 bases of the junction left unmatched. CDR3 length equals 14 residues. CDR1 GTSNPN and CDR2 SVGIG come from the germline V gene (reference sequence). CDR3 sequence reads: CAWRSGTSDYEQYF. CDR3 DNA, as far as it was read: TGTGCCTGGAGATCCGGGACTAGCGACTACGAG.

This clone was seen more than once but under ten times. The read comes to an end 3 residues before the CDR3 does, leaving the germline J gene to fill in the end. Other nucleotide sequences in the sample specify the same CDR3. The V gene is TRBV7-2, the J gene TRBJ2-7; possibly TRBD1 for D (6 bases). Trimming took off 5 bases at V and 2 bases at J, with 13 bases between the two ends. Germline CDR1 SGHTA, CDR2 FQGNSA. The CDR3 runs to 14 residues. The covered CDR3 bases are TGTGCCAGCAGCATCGGACAGCCGGCCTACGAG. Amino acid sequence: CASSIGQPAYE. The complete CDR3 reads CASSIGQPAYEQYF.